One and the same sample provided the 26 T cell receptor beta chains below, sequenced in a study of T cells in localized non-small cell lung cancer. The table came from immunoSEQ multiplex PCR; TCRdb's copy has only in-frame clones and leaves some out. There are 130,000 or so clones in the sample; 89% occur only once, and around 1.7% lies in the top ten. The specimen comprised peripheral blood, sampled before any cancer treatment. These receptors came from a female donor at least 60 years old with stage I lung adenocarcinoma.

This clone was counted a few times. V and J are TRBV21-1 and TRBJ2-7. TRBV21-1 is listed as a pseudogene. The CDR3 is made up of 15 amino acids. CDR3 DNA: TGTGCCAGCAGCAAAGAAGGCCTTCTCTCCTACGAGCAGTACTTC. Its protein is CASSKEGLLSYEQYF.

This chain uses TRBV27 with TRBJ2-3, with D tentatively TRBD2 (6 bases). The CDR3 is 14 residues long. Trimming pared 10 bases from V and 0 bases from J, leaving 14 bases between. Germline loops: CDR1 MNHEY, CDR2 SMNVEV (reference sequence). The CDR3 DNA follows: TGTGCCACACGCCGGGGGTTCAGCACAGATACGCAGTATTTT. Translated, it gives CATRRGFSTDTQYF.

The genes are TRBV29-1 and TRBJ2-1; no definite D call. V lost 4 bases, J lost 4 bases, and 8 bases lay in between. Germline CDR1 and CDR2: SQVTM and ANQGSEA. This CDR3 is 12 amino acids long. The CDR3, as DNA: TGCAGCGTTGTGCGAGAATACAATGAGCAGTTCTTC. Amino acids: CSVVREYNEQFF.

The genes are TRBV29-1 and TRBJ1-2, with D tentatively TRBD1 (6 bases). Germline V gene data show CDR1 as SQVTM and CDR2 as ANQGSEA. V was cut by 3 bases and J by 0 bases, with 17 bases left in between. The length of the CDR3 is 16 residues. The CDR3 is CSVDGGGPSSNYGYTF. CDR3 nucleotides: TGCAGCGTTGATGGTGGGGGGCCCTCATCTAACTATGGCTACACCTTC.

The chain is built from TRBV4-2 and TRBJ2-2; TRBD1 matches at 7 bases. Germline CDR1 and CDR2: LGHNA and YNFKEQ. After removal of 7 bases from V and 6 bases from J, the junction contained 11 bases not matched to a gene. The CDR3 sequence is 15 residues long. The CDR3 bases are TGTGCCAGCACAAAAACAGGGGCCGTGCCCGGGGAGCTGTTTTTT. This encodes CASTKTGAVPGELFF.

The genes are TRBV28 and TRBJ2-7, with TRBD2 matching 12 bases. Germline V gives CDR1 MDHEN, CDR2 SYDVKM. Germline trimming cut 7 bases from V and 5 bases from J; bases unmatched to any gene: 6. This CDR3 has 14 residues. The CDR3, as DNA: TGTGCCAGCAATCTAGCGGGAGGGCCCCACGAGCAGTACTTC. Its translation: CASNLAGGPHEQYF. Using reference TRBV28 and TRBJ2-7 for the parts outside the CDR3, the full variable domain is DVKVTQSSRYLVKRTGEKVFLECVQDMDHENMFWYRQDPGLGLRLIYFSYDVKMKEKGDIPEGYSVSREKKERFSLILESASTNQTSMYLCASNLAGGPHEQYFGPGTRLTVT.

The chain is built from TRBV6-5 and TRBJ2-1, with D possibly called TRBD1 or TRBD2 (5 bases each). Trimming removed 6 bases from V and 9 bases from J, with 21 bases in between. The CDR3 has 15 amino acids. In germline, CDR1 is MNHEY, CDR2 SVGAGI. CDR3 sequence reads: CASSPLGTENTEQFF. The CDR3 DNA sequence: TGTGCCAGCAGCCCACTTGGGACCGAGAATACTGAGCAGTTCTTC.

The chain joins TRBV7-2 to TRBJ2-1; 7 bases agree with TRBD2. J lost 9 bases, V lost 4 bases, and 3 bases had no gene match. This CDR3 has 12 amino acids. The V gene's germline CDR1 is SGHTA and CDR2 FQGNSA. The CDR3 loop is CASSWTSREQFF. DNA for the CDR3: TGTGCCAGCAGCTGGACTAGTCGTGAGCAGTTCTTC.

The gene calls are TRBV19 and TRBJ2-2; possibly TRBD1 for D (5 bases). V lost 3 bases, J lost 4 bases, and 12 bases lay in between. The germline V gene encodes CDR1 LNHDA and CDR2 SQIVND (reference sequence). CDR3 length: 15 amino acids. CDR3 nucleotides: TGTGCCAGTAGTATCATCGGGCAGGGCACCGGGGAGCTGTTTTTT. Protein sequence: CASSIIGQGTGELFF.

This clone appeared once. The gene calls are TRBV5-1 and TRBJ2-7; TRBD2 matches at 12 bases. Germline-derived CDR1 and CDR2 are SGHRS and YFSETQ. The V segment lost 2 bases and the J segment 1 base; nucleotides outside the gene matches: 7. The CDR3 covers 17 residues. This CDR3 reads CASSFVTSGSVSYEQYF. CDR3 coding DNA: TGCGCCAGCAGCTTTGTGACTAGCGGGAGTGTGTCCTACGAGCAGTACTTC.

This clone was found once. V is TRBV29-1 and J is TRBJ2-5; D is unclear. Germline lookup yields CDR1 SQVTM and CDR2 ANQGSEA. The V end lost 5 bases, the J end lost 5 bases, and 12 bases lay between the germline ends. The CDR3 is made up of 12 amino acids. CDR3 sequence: CSVFRPDETQYF. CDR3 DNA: TGCAGCGTTTTTCGGCCCGATGAGACCCAGTACTTC. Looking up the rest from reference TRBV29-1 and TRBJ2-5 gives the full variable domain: SAVISQKPSRDICQRGTSLTIQCQVDSQVTMMFWYRQQPGQSLTLIATANQGSEATYESGFVIDKFPISRPNLTFSTLTVSNMSPEDSSIYLCSVFRPDETQYFGPGTRLLVL.

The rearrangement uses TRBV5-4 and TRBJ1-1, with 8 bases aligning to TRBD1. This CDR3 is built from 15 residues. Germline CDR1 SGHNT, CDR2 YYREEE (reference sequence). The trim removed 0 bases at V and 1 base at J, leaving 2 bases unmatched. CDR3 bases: TGTGCCAGCAGCTTGGCCGGGACAGGGAACACTGAAGCTTTCTTT. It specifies CASSLAGTGNTEAFF.

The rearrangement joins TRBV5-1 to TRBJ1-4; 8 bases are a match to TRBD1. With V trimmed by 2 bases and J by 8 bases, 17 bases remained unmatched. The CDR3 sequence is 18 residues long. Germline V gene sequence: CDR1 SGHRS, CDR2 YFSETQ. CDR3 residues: CASSFDLRGPTVSEKLFF. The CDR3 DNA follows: TGCGCCAGCAGCTTCGATCTCAGGGGGCCCACCGTCTCGGAAAAACTGTTTTTT. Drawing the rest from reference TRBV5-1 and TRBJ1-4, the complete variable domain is KAGVTQTPRYLIKTRGQQVTLSCSPISGHRSVSWYQQTPGQGLQFLFEYFSETQRNKGNFPGRFSGRQFSNSRSEMNVSTLELGDSALYLCASSFDLRGPTVSEKLFFGSGTQLSVL.

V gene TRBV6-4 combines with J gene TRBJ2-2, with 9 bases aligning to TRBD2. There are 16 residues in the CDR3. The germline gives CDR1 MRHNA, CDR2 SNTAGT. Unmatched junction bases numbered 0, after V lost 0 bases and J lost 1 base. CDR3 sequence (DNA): TGTGCCAGCAGTGACTCAGCGGGAGGGAACACCGGGGAGCTGTTTTTT. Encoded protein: CASSDSAGGNTGELFF.

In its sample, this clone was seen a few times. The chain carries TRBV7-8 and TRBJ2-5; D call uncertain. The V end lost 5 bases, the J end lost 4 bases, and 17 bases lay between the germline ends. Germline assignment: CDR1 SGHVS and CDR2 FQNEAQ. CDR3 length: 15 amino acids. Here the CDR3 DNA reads TGTGCCAGCAGCCCGTACGAGCGTACACGAGAGACCCAGTACTTC. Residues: CASSPYERTRETQYF.

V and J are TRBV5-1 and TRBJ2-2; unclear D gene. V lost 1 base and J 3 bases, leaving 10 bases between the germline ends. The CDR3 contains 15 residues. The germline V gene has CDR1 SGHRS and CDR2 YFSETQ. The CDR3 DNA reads TGCGCCAGCAGCTTGTTACCTTCGGACACCGGGGAGCTGTTTTTT. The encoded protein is CASSLLPSDTGELFF.

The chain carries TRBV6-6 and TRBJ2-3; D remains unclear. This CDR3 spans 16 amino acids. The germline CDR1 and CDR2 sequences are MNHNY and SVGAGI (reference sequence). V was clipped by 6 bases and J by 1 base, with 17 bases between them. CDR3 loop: CASSTTVGSRTDTQYF. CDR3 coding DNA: TGTGCCAGCAGCACCACAGTGGGGTCTCGCACAGATACGCAGTATTTT.

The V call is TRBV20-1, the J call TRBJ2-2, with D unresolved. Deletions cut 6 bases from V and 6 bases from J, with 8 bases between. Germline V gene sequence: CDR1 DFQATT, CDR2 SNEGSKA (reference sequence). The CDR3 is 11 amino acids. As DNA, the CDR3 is TGCAGTGCCGAATTGGCCGGGGAGCTGTTTTTT. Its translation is CSAELAGELFF.

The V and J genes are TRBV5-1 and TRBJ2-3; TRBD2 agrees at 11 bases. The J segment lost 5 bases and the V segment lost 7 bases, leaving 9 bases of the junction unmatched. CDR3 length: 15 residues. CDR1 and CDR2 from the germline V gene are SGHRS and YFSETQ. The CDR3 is CASQLAGAFGDTQYF. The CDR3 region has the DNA TGCGCCAGCCAACTAGCGGGAGCTTTCGGAGATACGCAGTATTTT.

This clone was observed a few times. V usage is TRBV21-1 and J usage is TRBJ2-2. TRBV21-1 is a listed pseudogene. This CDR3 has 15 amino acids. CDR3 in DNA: TGTGCCAGCAGCCAATGGGGTCTTGACACCGGGGAGCTGTTTTTT. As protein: CASSQWGLDTGELFF.

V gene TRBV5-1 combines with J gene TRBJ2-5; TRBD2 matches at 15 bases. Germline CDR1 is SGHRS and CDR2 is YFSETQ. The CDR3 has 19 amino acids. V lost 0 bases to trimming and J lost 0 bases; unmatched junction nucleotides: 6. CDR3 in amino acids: CASSLAMGTSGGYQETQYF. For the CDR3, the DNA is TGCGCCAGCAGCTTGGCCATGGGGACTAGCGGGGGGTACCAAGAGACCCAGTACTTC.

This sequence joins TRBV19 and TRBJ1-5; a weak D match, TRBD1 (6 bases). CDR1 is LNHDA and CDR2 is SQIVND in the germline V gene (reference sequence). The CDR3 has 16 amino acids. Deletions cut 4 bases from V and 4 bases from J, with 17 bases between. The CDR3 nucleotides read TGTGCCAGTAGTACGGATGAACAGGGAGGTAATCAGCCCCAGCATTTT. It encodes CASSTDEQGGNQPQHF.

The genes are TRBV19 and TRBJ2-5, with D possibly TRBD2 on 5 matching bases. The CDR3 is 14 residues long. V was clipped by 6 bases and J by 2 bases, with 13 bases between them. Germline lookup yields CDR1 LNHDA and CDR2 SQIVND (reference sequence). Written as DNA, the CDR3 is TGTGCCAGTAGCCTTGGGAGCGGTCAAGAGACCCAGTACTTC. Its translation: CASSLGSGQETQYF.

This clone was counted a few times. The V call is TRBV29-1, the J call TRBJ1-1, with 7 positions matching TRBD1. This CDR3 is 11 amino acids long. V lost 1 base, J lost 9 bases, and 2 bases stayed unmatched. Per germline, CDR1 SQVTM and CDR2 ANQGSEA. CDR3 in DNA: TGCAGCGTTGAAGGACAGGGAAAAGCTTTCTTT. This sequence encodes CSVEGQGKAFF.

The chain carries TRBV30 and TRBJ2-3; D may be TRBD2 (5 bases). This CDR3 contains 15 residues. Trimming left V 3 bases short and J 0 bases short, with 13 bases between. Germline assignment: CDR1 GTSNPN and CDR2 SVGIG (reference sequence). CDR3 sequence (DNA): TGTGCCTGGAGCGAGGGATTCGAAAGCACAGATACGCAGTATTTT. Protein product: CAWSEGFESTDTQYF.

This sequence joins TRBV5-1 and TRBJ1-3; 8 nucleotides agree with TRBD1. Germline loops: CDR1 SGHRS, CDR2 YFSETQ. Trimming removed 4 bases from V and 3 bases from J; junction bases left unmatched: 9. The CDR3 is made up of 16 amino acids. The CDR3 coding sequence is TGCGCCAGCAGCACGGACAGGGCGTCCCGTGGAAACACCATATATTTT. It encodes CASSTDRASRGNTIYF.